This T cell receptor beta chain was sequenced during a study of T cell changes during pregnancy in multiple sclerosis. The protocol was immunoSEQ multiplex PCR, while the TCRdb copy is restricted to in-frame clones and leaves out a portion. The sample carries approximately 90,000 clones, more than 85% recorded once. Germline CDR1 is LNHDA and CDR2 is SQIVND (reference sequence). Unmatched junction bases numbered 14, after V lost 6 bases and J lost 2 bases. This CDR3 spans 19 amino acids. The chain has TRBV19 and TRBJ2-7; 15 nucleotides align to TRBD2. This clonotype originated in a female donor with multiple sclerosis, enrolled in a pregnancy study. Specimen: peripheral blood, collected before pregnancy. CDR3: CASSLEGTSGRILAYEQYF. CDR3 DNA: TGTGCCAGTAGCCTGGAAGGGACTAGCGGGAGGATCCTTGCCTACGAGCAGTACTTC. The full variable domain, its missing parts supplied by reference TRBV19 and TRBJ2-7, is DGGITQSPKYLFRKEGQNVTLSCEQNLNHDAMYWYRQDPGQGLRLIYYSQIVNDFQKGDIAEGYSVSREKKESFPLTVTSAQKNPTAFYLCASSLEGTSGRILAYEQYFGPGTRLTVT.